This passage covers 15 T cell receptor beta chains from one sample sequenced in a study of blood T cell repertoires in COVID-19. Clones were sequenced by immunoSEQ multiplex PCR, and TCRdb holds only the in-frame ones, with some missing. The sample yields about 280,000 clones, roughly 90% seen once. Sequencing was carried out using PBMCs or T cells enriched from blood (not recorded which). All receptors come from a woman under 30 with acute COVID-19.

The J gene is TRBJ2-3, the V gene TRBV30; 14 bases map to TRBD2. V shed 8 bases and J 1 base; nucleotides not matched to a gene: 5. Germline CDR1 and CDR2: GTSNPN and SVGIG (reference sequence). The CDR3 has 15 residues. CDR3 nucleotides: TGTGCCCGGACTAGCGGGAGGTCGGGCACAGATACGCAGTATTTT. Protein sequence: CARTSGRSGTDTQYF.

The CDR3 coding sequence is TGTGCCAGTAGGGGGGAGGGCACCGGGGAGCTGTTTTTT. Translating gives CASRGEGTGELFF. The V and J genes are TRBV19 and TRBJ2-2, with TRBD2 matching 7 bases. V shed 6 bases and J 4 bases; nucleotides not matched to a gene: 2. There are 13 residues in the CDR3. Germline V gives CDR1 LNHDA, CDR2 SQIVND (reference sequence).

This clone came up once. The chain recombines TRBV5-1 with TRBJ1-3, with a tentative D call TRBD1 (6 bases). The V gene's germline CDR1 is SGHRS and CDR2 YFSETQ. V gave up 5 bases and J gave up 0 bases, with 9 bases separating them. This CDR3 is 14 amino acids long. The CDR3 nucleotides are TGCGCCAGCAGGGGGACAAACTCTGGAAACACCATATATTTT. Residues: CASRGTNSGNTIYF.

The V call is TRBV10-3, the J call TRBJ1-1, with 8 bases that match TRBD1. The germline gives CDR1 ENHRY, CDR2 SYGVKD. The trim removed 7 bases at V and 0 bases at J, leaving 4 bases unmatched. The CDR3 length is 14 residues. The CDR3 protein is CAIKDRAMNTEAFF. Written as DNA, the CDR3 is TGTGCCATCAAGGACAGGGCCATGAACACTGAAGCTTTCTTT.

The rearrangement links TRBV24-1 to TRBJ2-3; 8 bases match TRBD2. Per germline, CDR1 KGHDR and CDR2 SFDVKD. This CDR3 is 15 amino acids long. Trimming removed 1 base from V and 2 bases from J; junction bases left unmatched: 1. As DNA, the CDR3 is TGTGCCACCAGTGATTTAGCGGGAGACACAGATACGCAGTATTTT. Translation: CATSDLAGDTDTQYF.

The chain joins TRBV4-2 to TRBJ2-2; D may be TRBD1 (6 bases). Germline V lookup: CDR1 LGHNA, CDR2 YNFKEQ. Trimming pared 3 bases from V and 3 bases from J, leaving 17 bases between. The CDR3 runs to 17 residues. CDR3 DNA sequence: TGTGCCAGCAGCCAGGGTACCGGGACAACACACACCGGGGAGCTGTTTTTT. This gives the protein CASSQGTGTTHTGELFF.

The genes are TRBV7-8 and TRBJ2-3; 12 bases fit TRBD2. CDR1 and CDR2 from the germline V gene are SGHVS and FQNEAQ. V lost 1 base to trimming and J lost 6 bases; unmatched junction nucleotides: 8. This CDR3 comprises 17 residues. The CDR3 sequence: CASSLVFLAGGSDTQYF. The CDR3 nucleotides are TGTGCCAGCAGCTTAGTATTCCTAGCGGGAGGGTCGGATACGCAGTATTTT.

The chain links TRBV19 to TRBJ2-3; 12 positions agree with TRBD1. The CDR3 loop spans 17 amino acids. Trimming took 6 bases from V and 6 from J; bases not matched to a gene: 13. Germline CDR1 LNHDA, CDR2 SQIVND (reference sequence). The CDR3 region has the DNA TGTGCCAGTAGGAGATACCCGGGACAGGGGGCATTCGATACGCAGTATTTT. This translates into CASRRYPGQGAFDTQYF. Complete variable domain (other parts from reference TRBV19 and TRBJ2-3): DGGITQSPKYLFRKEGQNVTLSCEQNLNHDAMYWYRQDPGQGLRLIYYSQIVNDFQKGDIAEGYSVSREKKESFPLTVTSAQKNPTAFYLCASRRYPGQGAFDTQYFGPGTRLTVL.

The V and J genes are TRBV3-1 (or the pseudogene TRBV3-2) and TRBJ1-6; TRBD1 aligns across 7 bases. The length of the CDR3 is 13 residues. CDR1 LGHDT and CDR2 YNNKEL come from the germline V gene (reference sequence). The J segment lost 10 bases and the V segment lost 4 bases, leaving 4 bases of the junction unmatched. CDR3: CASSRQGQSPLHF. DNA of the CDR3: TGTGCCAGCAGCCGACAGGGTCAATCACCCCTCCACTTT.

V usage is TRBV11-2 and J usage is TRBJ1-2; TRBD1 agrees at 9 bases. Germline V gene sequence: CDR1 SGHAT, CDR2 FQNNGV. The ends lost 4 bases at V and 4 bases at J; junction bases unmatched: 1. The CDR3 spans 13 residues. CDR3 sequence: CASSWTGAYGYTF. CDR3 DNA: TGTGCCAGCAGCTGGACAGGGGCCTATGGCTACACCTTC.

This rearrangement joins TRBV23-1 to TRBJ1-3; 9 positions match TRBD1. TRBV23-1 is given ORF status, its function remaining uncertain. The CDR3 has 17 amino acids. V shed 8 bases, J shed 3 bases, and the junction held 14 bases outside the gene matches. The CDR3 DNA reads as TGCGCCAGCGGCAAGACAGAACAGGGGGCGCGTGGAAACACCATATATTTT. Translating gives CASGKTEQGARGNTIYF.

DNA of the CDR3: TGTGCCAGCAGTCTACTAGCGGGAGATGAGACCCAGTACTTC. This codes for CASSLLAGDETQYF. V and J are TRBV27 and TRBJ2-5, with 11 bases fitting TRBD2. This CDR3 contains 14 residues. With 5 bases clipped from V and 5 bases from J, the junction kept 4 bases outside the gene matches. Germline loops: CDR1 MNHEY, CDR2 SMNVEV (reference sequence).

V is TRBV7-9 and J is TRBJ2-2; the D gene is possibly TRBD2 (6 bases). Germline values: CDR1 SEHNR, CDR2 FQNEAQ (reference sequence). Between the trimmed V and J ends, which lost 5 bases and 6 bases, there was a span of 16 bases. This CDR3 region has 15 residues. CDR3 coding DNA: TGTGCCAGCAGCACCGGGTCCGGGGGTCCCGGGGAGCTGTTTTTT. This translates into CASSTGSGGPGELFF.

This clone was counted only a few times. The chain couples TRBV3-1 (or the pseudogene TRBV3-2) to TRBJ2-1; 15 bases fit TRBD2. Losses at the gene ends were 3 bases for V and 0 bases for J; bases not matched to a gene: 6. Per germline, CDR1 LGHDT and CDR2 YNNKEL (reference sequence). The CDR3 has 19 amino acids. Written as DNA, the CDR3 is TGTGCCAGCAGCCAGATGGGACTAGCGGGAGGACTCTCCTACAATGAGCAGTTCTTC. This sequence encodes CASSQMGLAGGLSYNEQFF.

The J gene is TRBJ1-2, the V gene TRBV5-1; no firm D call. V lost 0 bases and J 5 bases, leaving 8 bases between the germline ends. CDR1 and CDR2 (germline): SGHRS, YFSETQ. CDR3 length equals 13 residues. The CDR3 coding sequence is TGCGCCAGCAGCTTGGAGGCAGCGTATGGCTACACCTTC. Protein product: CASSLEAAYGYTF.